This T cell receptor (beta chain) was captured in a study of T cells in Graves' hyperthyroidism and ophthalmopathy. Study overall: Specimen type is peripheral blood, collected at initial diagnosis prior to any treatment.

A Clinical Activity Score of at least 3, a NOSPECS grade of at least 4 and a duration under 3 months were recorded in the ophthalmopathy patients. Thyroid ultrasound, orbital computed tomography, clinical symptoms, and serum thyroxine and TRAb underpinned diagnoses. Researchers amplified the TCR beta CDR3 regions from RNA transcripts. TCR CDR3 underwent first-round RT-PCR with the HTBI primer set. TCRdb analysed the multiplex PCR reads with MiXCR anew, one entry per CDR3 protein. The sample includes 600,000 or so distinct CDR3 sequences, 14% of them seen just once. The CDR3 is 14 amino acids. Trimming left V 5 bases short and J 4 bases short, with 16 bases between. The germline V gene has CDR1 DFQATT and CDR2 SNEGSKA (reference sequence). At least ten counts were recorded for this clonotype.

The receptor was isolated from a woman younger than 30 with Graves' ophthalmopathy. This chain links TRBV20-1 with TRBJ2-3; D possibly uses TRBD1 or TRBD2 (5 bases each). The sequenced material came from blood. The CDR3 loop reads CSAPGTRSPDTQYF. The DNA for the CDR3 is TGCAGTGCTCCCGGGACCCGATCACCAGATACGCAGTATTTT.